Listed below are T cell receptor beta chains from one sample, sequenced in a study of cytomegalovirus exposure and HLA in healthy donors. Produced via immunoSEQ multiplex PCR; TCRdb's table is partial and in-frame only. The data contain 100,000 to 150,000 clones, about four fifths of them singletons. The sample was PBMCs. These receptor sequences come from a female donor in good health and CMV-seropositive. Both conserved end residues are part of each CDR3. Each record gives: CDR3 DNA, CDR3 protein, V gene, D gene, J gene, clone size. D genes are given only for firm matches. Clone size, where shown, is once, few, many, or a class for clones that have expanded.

TGTGCCAGCAGCAACCTGACAGGGTCGAATGGCTACACCTTC	CASSNLTGSNGYTF	TRBV5-4	TRBD1	TRBJ1-2	NA
TGTGCCAGCAGCTCCGGGACTAGCACAGATACGCAGTATTTT	CASSSGTSTDTQYF	TRBV5-6	NA	TRBJ2-3	NA
TGTGCCAGTAGTATAGGAGGGGGCGGTGAGACCCAGTACTTC	CASSIGGGGETQYF	TRBV19	TRBD1	TRBJ2-5	NA
TGTGCCTGGAGGACCCGGCTAGCGGGGGCCAACACCGGGGAGCTGTTTTTT	CAWRTRLAGANTGELFF	TRBV30	TRBD2	TRBJ2-2	NA
TGTGCCATCAGCCAGACACCGACAGCCTTTAGCAATCAGCCCCAGCATTTT	CAISQTPTAFSNQPQHF	TRBV10-3	NA	TRBJ1-5	NA
TGTGCCAGCAGCCCCCTACAGGGGTATCAAGAGACCCAGTACTTC	CASSPLQGYQETQYF	TRBV27	TRBD1	TRBJ2-5	few
TGCAGCGTCCAGAGGGATGCAGGGGAAAGCACTGAAGCTTTCTTT	CSVQRDAGESTEAFF	TRBV29-1	NA	TRBJ1-1	NA
TGTGCCACCAGAGGACAGGGTTCCTACGAGCAGTACTTC	CATRGQGSYEQYF	TRBV5-4	TRBD1	TRBJ2-7	few
TGTGCCAGCCGCGCAGGGGGGCCCTTAAATCAGCCCCAGCATTTT	CASRAGGPLNQPQHF	TRBV6-5	TRBD1	TRBJ1-5	NA
TGTGCCAGTAGTATGGTCAGGGGCAATCAGCCCCAGCATTTT	CASSMVRGNQPQHF	TRBV19	NA	TRBJ1-5	NA
TGTGCCAGCCGGACAGGGCTGAACGAGCAGTACTTC	CASRTGLNEQYF	TRBV19	TRBD1	TRBJ2-7	NA
TGTGCCAGCAGCTTACGGCAGGCCAATTCACCCCTCCACTTT	CASSLRQANSPLHF	TRBV7-6	NA	TRBJ1-6	NA
TGTGCCAGCACCATAAGTCTTGGAGGGGCACCCCTCCACTTT	CASTISLGGAPLHF	TRBV7-2	NA	TRBJ1-6	once
TGTGCCAGTAGTATAGAGGGCATACTAGCGGGGGGGCCCTACAATGAGCAGTTCTTC	CASSIEGILAGGPYNEQFF	TRBV19	TRBD2	TRBJ2-1	NA
TGTGCCAGCACCACTGGTCGAACCTACAATGAGCAGTTCTTC	CASTTGRTYNEQFF	TRBV27	NA	TRBJ2-1	NA
TGTGCCAGCAGTTTAGCGGCGTCAGGGGGCTATGGCTACACCTTC	CASSLAASGGYGYTF	TRBV28	TRBD1	TRBJ1-2	once
TGTGCCAGCAGGTCGAGCATGAACACTGAAGCTTTCTTT	CASRSSMNTEAFF	TRBV6-5	NA	TRBJ1-1	NA
TGCAGCGTTCAGGGTCGGGAGGGAATCACCTACGAGCAGTACTTC	CSVQGREGITYEQYF	TRBV29-1	TRBD2	TRBJ2-7	NA
TGTGCCAGCAGCCAAGCCGCGACAGGGATGCCCGAAGCTTTCTTT	CASSQAATGMPEAFF	TRBV4-2	TRBD1	TRBJ1-1	few
TGTGCCGGTAGTAGCGGGGGCAATTCGGATACGCAGTATTTT	CAGSSGGNSDTQYF	TRBV6-1	TRBD2	TRBJ2-3	NA
TGTGCCAGCTCACCACGTAGCGGGACTAACACCGGGGAGCTGTTTTTT	CASSPRSGTNTGELFF	TRBV18	TRBD2	TRBJ2-2	NA
TGTGCCAGCAGTGTAACAGGGGGAGAGAGTTTACCCCCCTCCCAGCATTTT	CASSVTGGESLPPSQHF	TRBV6-1	TRBD1	TRBJ1-5	few
TGTGCCAGCAGTTACGTTCAGGGCCATAATTCACCCCTCCACTTT	CASSYVQGHNSPLHF	TRBV6-6	NA	TRBJ1-6	NA